This entry describes one T cell receptor (beta chain). The treatment is: randomized to nivolumab then ipilimumab (arm A) or the reverse (arm B). CDR3 length: 15 residues. Germline V gene data show CDR1 as LGHNA and CDR2 as YSLEER. Trimming removed 0 bases from V and 8 bases from J, with 14 bases in between. The data derive from a study of sequential checkpoint blockade in melanoma. The table came from immunoSEQ multiplex PCR; TCRdb's copy has only in-frame clones and leaves some out. The sample includes about 12,000 clones, roughly 60% of them seen just once. The TCR comes from a human donor with melanoma. The sample in question was CD8+ T cells sorted from blood (inferred from file names), obtained from a patient given nivolumab and ipilimumab in sequence. The chain links TRBV4-3 to TRBJ2-1; D possibly corresponds to TRBD2 (6 bases). The CDR3 nucleotides read TGCGCCAGCAGCCAAGAAGGAGGGCCGCTCGATGAGCAGTTCTTC. Translated: CASSQEGGPLDEQFF.